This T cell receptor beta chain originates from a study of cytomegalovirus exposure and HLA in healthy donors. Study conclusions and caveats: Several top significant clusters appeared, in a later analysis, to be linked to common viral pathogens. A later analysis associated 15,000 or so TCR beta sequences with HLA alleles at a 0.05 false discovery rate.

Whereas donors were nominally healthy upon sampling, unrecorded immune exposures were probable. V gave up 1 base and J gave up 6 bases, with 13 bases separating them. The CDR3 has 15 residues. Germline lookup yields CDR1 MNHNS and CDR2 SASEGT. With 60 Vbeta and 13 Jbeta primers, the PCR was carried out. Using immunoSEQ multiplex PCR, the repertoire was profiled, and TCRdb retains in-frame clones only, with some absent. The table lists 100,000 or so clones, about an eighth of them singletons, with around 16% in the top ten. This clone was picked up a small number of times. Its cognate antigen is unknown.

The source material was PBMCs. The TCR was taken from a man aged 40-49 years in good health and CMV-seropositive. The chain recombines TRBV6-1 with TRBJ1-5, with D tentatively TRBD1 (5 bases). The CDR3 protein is CASSEGVGGSQPQHF. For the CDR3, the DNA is TGTGCCAGCAGTGAAGGGGTCGGGGGAAGTCAGCCCCAGCATTTT.